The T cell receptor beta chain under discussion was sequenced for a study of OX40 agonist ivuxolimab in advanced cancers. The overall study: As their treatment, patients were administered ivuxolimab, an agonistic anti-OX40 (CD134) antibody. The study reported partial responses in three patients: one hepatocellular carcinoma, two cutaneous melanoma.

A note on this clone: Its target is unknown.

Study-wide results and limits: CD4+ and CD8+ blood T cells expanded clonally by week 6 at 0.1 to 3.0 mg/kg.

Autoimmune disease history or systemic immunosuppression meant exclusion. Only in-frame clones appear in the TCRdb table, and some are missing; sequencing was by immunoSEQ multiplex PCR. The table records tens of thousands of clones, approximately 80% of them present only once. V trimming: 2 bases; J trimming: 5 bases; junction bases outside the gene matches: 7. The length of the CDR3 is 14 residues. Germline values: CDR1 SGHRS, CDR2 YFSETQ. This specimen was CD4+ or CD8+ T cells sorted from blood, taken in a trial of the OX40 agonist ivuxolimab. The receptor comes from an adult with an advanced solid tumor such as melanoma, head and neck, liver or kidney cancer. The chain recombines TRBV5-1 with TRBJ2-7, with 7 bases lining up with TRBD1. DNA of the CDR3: TGCGCCAGCAGCTTCACCGGGACAGAGGACGAGCAGTACTTC. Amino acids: CASSFTGTEDEQYF.